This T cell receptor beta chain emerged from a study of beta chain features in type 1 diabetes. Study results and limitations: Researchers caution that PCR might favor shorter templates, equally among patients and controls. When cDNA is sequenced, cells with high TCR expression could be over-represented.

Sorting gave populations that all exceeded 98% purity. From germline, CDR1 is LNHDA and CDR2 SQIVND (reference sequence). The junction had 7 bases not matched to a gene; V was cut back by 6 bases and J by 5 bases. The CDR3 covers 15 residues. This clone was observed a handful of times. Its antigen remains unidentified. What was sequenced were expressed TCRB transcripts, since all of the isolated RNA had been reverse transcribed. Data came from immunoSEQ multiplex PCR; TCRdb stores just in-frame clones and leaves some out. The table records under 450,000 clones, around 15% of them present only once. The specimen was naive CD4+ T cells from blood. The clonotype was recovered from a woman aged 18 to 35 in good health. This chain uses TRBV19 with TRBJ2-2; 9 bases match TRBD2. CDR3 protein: CASRHSGRRTGELFF. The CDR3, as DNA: TGTGCCAGTAGGCATAGCGGGAGAAGGACCGGGGAGCTGTTTTTT.